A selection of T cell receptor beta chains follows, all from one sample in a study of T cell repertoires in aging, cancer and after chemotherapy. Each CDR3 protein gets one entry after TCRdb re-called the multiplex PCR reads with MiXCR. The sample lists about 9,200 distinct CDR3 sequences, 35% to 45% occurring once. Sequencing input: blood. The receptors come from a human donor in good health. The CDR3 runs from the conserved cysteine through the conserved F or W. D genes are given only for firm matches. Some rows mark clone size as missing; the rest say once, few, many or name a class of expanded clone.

CASSIVRDGTGELFF,TGTGCCAGTAGTATCGTCAGGGATGGCACCGGGGAGCTGTTTTTT,NA,NA,TRBV19,TRBJ2-2
CASGRLTTEAFF,TGTGCCAGCGGGCGGCTCACCACTGAAGCTTTCTTT,NA,NA,TRBV6-5,TRBJ1-1
CASSFPDRATDTQYF,TGTGCCAGCAGCTTCCCGGACAGGGCCACAGATACGCAGTATTTT,TRBD1,few,TRBV11-3,TRBJ2-3
CATSEGLGLAGASDTQYF,TGTGCCACCAGTGAGGGCCTAGGACTAGCGGGAGCCTCAGATACGCAGTATTTT,TRBD2,NA,TRBV24-1,TRBJ2-3
CASSPPPSGRRYNEQFF,TGTGCCAGCAGCCCCCCCCCTAGCGGGAGACGCTACAATGAGCAGTTCTTC,TRBD2,few,TRBV13,TRBJ2-1
CASSRAGNSNQPQHF,TGTGCCAGCAGTAGAGCAGGGAATAGCAATCAGCCCCAGCATTTT,NA,NA,TRBV27,TRBJ1-5
CASSYSRVYNEQFF,TGTGCCAGCAGTTACTCTAGAGTGTACAATGAGCAGTTCTTC,NA,few,TRBV6-6,TRBJ2-1
CASSPDRTGRNQPQHF,TGTGCCAGCAGTCCCGACCGGACAGGACGTAATCAGCCCCAGCATTTT,TRBD1,NA,TRBV27,TRBJ1-5
CASSSQRSSGEQYF,TGTGCCAGCAGCTCTCAAAGATCCTCTGGGGAGCAGTACTTC,NA,few,TRBV11-3,TRBJ2-7
CASSSYYRAGNEQFF,TGTGCCAGCAGCTCGTATTACAGGGCGGGCAATGAGCAGTTCTTC,NA,NA,TRBV11-3,TRBJ2-1
CASSLARVFSYEQYF,TGTGCCAGCAGCTTAGCCCGGGTTTTCTCCTACGAGCAGTACTTC,NA,NA,TRBV7-2,TRBJ2-7
CASSIGQGDFGYTF,TGTGCCAGTAGTATCGGGCAGGGGGACTTTGGCTACACCTTC,TRBD1,few,TRBV19,TRBJ1-2
CASSAARSQGASYTF,TGTGCCAGCAGCGCAGCCAGGTCACAGGGGGCAAGCTACACCTTC,TRBD1,few,TRBV7-6,TRBJ1-2
CASSSDYTLYNEQFF,TGTGCCAGCAGCTCCGACTACACACTTTACAATGAGCAGTTCTTC,NA,NA,TRBV12-3/TRBV12-4,TRBJ2-1
CAWSLTQDRGTCGYTF,TGTGCCTGGAGTCTCACCCAGGACAGGGGGACCTGTGGCTACACCTTC,TRBD1,NA,TRBV30,TRBJ1-2
CASSPLKVQLGAMNTEAFF,TGTGCCAGTAGTCCCCTCAAGGTCCAACTCGGGGCAATGAACACTGAAGCTTTCTTT,NA,once,TRBV19,TRBJ1-1
CASCTRLAGVTDTQYF,TGTGCCAGCTGTACTAGACTAGCGGGAGTCACAGATACGCAGTATTTT,TRBD2,once,TRBV12-3/TRBV12-4,TRBJ2-3
CSVEILADSYNEQFF,TGCAGCGTTGAAATCCTAGCGGACTCCTACAATGAGCAGTTCTTC,TRBD2,NA,TRBV29-1,TRBJ2-1
CASSYQGGVAGYTF,TGTGCCAGCAGTTACCAGGGGGGGGTAGCGGGCTACACCTTC,TRBD1,NA,TRBV6-5,TRBJ1-2
CASGDPRGGTDTQYF,TGTGCCAGCGGGGATCCAAGGGGTGGCACAGATACGCAGTATTTT,NA,few,TRBV13,TRBJ2-3
CASSVSVRTEAFF,TGTGCCAGCAGTGTGTCGGTGAGAACTGAAGCTTTCTTT,NA,few,TRBV7-2,TRBJ1-1
CATIAFAEAFF,TGTGCCACCATAGCCTTCGCTGAAGCTTTCTTT,NA,few,TRBV12-3/TRBV12-4,TRBJ1-1
CASSARTSGQNIQYF,TGTGCCAGCAGCGCCCGGACTAGCGGACAAAACATTCAGTACTTC,TRBD2,NA,TRBV13,TRBJ2-4
CAWRGQGYEQYF,TGTGCCTGGAGGGGACAGGGGTACGAGCAGTACTTC,TRBD1,few,TRBV30,TRBJ2-7
CSARQGGQPQHF,TGCAGCGCCCGACAGGGAGGACAGCCCCAGCATTTT,TRBD1,NA,TRBV29-1,TRBJ1-5
CAWSFRQASSGYEQYF,TGTGCCTGGAGTTTCCGACAGGCGTCATCTGGCTACGAGCAGTACTTC,NA,NA,TRBV30,TRBJ2-7
CASSLDSVYRVVNSPLHF,TGTGCCAGCAGCTTAGATTCGGTCTACCGGGTTGTTAATTCACCCCTCCACTTT,NA,NA,TRBV11-3,TRBJ1-6
CASSQTYEQYF,TGTGCCAGCAGCCAAACCTACGAGCAGTACTTC,NA,once,TRBV5-1,TRBJ2-7
CSVDRANEQFF,TGCAGCGTTGACAGAGCAAATGAGCAGTTCTTC,NA,few,TRBV29-1,TRBJ2-1
CASSELKGASYYEQYF,TGTGCCAGCAGTGAACTTAAGGGAGCCTCGTACTACGAGCAGTACTTC,NA,NA,TRBV6-1,TRBJ2-7
CATSDTGLSTDTQYF,TGTGCCACCAGTGATACGGGACTAAGCACAGATACGCAGTATTTT,TRBD2,NA,TRBV24-1,TRBJ2-3
CASSSPFGGESTDTQYF,TGTGCCAGCAGCTCTCCGTTTGGGGGGGAGAGCACAGATACGCAGTATTTT,TRBD2,NA,TRBV7-6,TRBJ2-3
CAGWTSENSDTQYF,TGTGCCGGGTGGACTAGCGAAAATTCGGATACGCAGTATTTT,TRBD2,few,TRBV30,TRBJ2-3
CASSTTQGGSETQYF,TGTGCCAGTAGTACGACACAGGGGGGTTCAGAGACCCAGTACTTC,TRBD1,NA,TRBV19,TRBJ2-5
CASSLLPLGFNQPQHF,TGTGCCAGCAGTCTCCTCCCATTAGGCTTCAATCAGCCCCAGCATTTT,NA,few,TRBV6-5,TRBJ1-5
CASSLGVTGFHSNQPQHF,TGTGCCAGCAGTTTGGGGGTCACAGGATTCCATAGCAATCAGCCCCAGCATTTT,NA,NA,TRBV11-3,TRBJ1-5
CASSSGDRDADTQYF,TGTGCCAGCAGCTCTGGGGACAGGGACGCAGATACGCAGTATTTT,TRBD1,few,TRBV11-3,TRBJ2-3
CASSQQGAYEQYF,TGTGCCAGCAGCCAACAGGGGGCCTACGAGCAGTACTTC,TRBD1,NA,TRBV5-6,TRBJ2-7
CASSLDQYEQYF,TGTGCCAGCAGCTTGGATCAATACGAGCAGTACTTC,NA,NA,TRBV5-6,TRBJ2-7
CAISPEWALGYTF,TGTGCCATCAGCCCCGAATGGGCCCTGGGCTACACCTTC,NA,few,TRBV10-3,TRBJ1-2
CATSGRGRNYEQYF,TGTGCCACCTCGGGCAGGGGGAGGAATTACGAGCAGTACTTC,NA,NA,TRBV19,TRBJ2-7
CASSRGQAKNGYTF,TGTGCCAGCAGCCGAGGACAGGCAAAGAATGGCTACACCTTC,TRBD1,NA,TRBV13,TRBJ1-2
CASSQGTSGGGSSYNEQFF,TGCGCCAGCAGCCAAGGGACTAGCGGGGGGGGGAGCTCCTACAATGAGCAGTTCTTC,TRBD2,once,TRBV11-3,TRBJ2-1
CASSVPGQSETQYF,TGTGCCAGCAGTGTCCCAGGGCAATCAGAGACCCAGTACTTC,NA,few,TRBV12-3/TRBV12-4,TRBJ2-5
CASSYPEYGYTF,TGTGCAAGCAGTTACCCGGAGTATGGCTACACCTTC,NA,NA,TRBV6-2/TRBV6-3,TRBJ1-2
CSVPLEGGTNTEAFF,TGCAGCGTTCCTCTCGAGGGGGGGACGAACACTGAAGCTTTCTTT,NA,NA,TRBV29-1,TRBJ1-1
CAIQGPTEAFF,TGTGCCATCCAAGGACCGACTGAAGCTTTCTTT,NA,NA,TRBV10-3,TRBJ1-1
CSAGSGANVLTF,TGCAGTGCAGGGTCTGGGGCCAACGTCCTGACTTTC,NA,once,TRBV20-1,TRBJ2-6
CASSQIYPNRGRNYGYTF,TGCGCCAGCAGCCAAATATATCCTAACAGGGGCAGAAACTATGGCTACACCTTC,TRBD1,NA,TRBV4-3,TRBJ1-2
CASSPWDRVSGELFF,TGTGCCAGCAGCCCGTGGGACAGGGTGAGCGGGGAGCTGTTTTTT,TRBD1,NA,TRBV5-5,TRBJ2-2
CASIQGYTEAFF,TGTGCCAGTATCCAGGGTTACACTGAAGCTTTCTTT,NA,few,TRBV19,TRBJ1-1